Shown below are 24 T cell receptor beta chains from a single sample sequenced in a study of CD8 T cells in ankylosing spondylitis. From the 5' RACE reads, TCRdb called clonotypes with MiXCR, one entry per CDR3 protein. Counted here are around 220,000 distinct CDR3 sequences, 18% occurring once; the ten biggest clones make up roughly 43%. These TCRs are of unknown antigen specificity. Study-level points and caveats: Eight or nine highly homologous variants formed a TCR beta motif that appeared characteristic of ankylosing spondylitis blood.

The sequenced material came from blood, either unsorted or a sorted T cell fraction (not recorded which). The origin of the receptors is a male donor with ankylosing spondylitis.

This clonotype was found many times. V gene TRBV20-1 combines with J gene TRBJ2-2; no definite D call. The CDR3 has 15 amino acids. V lost 0 bases and J lost 1, with 9 bases in between. CDR1 DFQATT and CDR2 SNEGSKA come from the germline V gene (reference sequence). CDR3 nucleotide sequence: TGCAGTGCTAGAGATCTTTTGGGGAACACCGGGGAGCTGTTTTTT. Its protein is CSARDLLGNTGELFF.

With regard to this clonotype: This clone may be a read error of a much larger clone one base away. Because the CDR3 is missing its conserved closing phenylalanine or tryptophan, this is likely a read error. The chain has TRBV20-1 and TRBJ2-7, with unresolved D. V lost 6 bases, J lost 0 bases, and 12 bases lay in between. The germline CDR1 and CDR2 sequences are DFQATT and SNEGSKA (reference sequence). The CDR3 is 13 amino acids. CDR3 DNA: TGCAGTGCCTCTCGCCGCGGCTCCTACGAGCAGTACCTC. Its protein is CSASRRGSYEQYL.

The chain employs TRBV6-1 and TRBJ1-2; D not resolved. V gave up 4 bases and J gave up 4 bases, with 19 bases separating them. There are 16 residues in the CDR3. CDR1 is MNHNS, CDR2 SASEGT, per germline. The CDR3 DNA is TGTGCCAGCAGTGGCCCTGGGGTACCTCAAATCTATGGCTACACCTTC. Its translation is CASSGPGVPQIYGYTF.

This clonotype was counted only a few times. The chain joins TRBV7-9 to TRBJ2-1, with a tentative D call TRBD1 (5 bases). The V end lost 1 base, the J end lost 3 bases, and 10 bases lay between the germline ends. Looked up from germline, CDR1 is SEHNR and CDR2 is FQNEAQ (reference sequence). The CDR3 is made up of 15 amino acids. Here the CDR3 reads CASSLGAGNYNEQFF. The CDR3 region has the DNA TGTGCCAGCAGCTTAGGGGCAGGGAACTACAATGAGCAGTTCTTC. Variable domain in full (rest from reference TRBV7-9 and TRBJ2-1): DTGVSQNPRHKITKRGQNVTFRCDPISEHNRLYWYRQTLGQGPEFLTYFQNEAQLEKSRLLSDRFSAERPKGSFSTLEIQRTEQGDSAMYLCASSLGAGNYNEQFFGPGTRLTVL.

This clonotype has more than one count but fewer than ten. The CDR3 loop is CASSFPTSKGLAGSEETQYF. CDR3 in DNA: TGTGCCAGCAGCTTCCCCACGTCGAAGGGACTAGCGGGATCGGAAGAGACCCAGTACTTC. The chain links TRBV11-2 to TRBJ2-5, with 13 bases identical to TRBD2. J gave up 3 bases and V 3 bases, and 16 bases lay outside the gene matches. The CDR3 sequence is 20 residues long. Germline V CDR1 and CDR2: SGHAT, FQNNGV.

In this sample, this clonotype turned up many times. The chain is built from TRBV28 and TRBJ2-5; TRBD1 aligns across 9 bases. Germline CDR1 reads MDHEN; CDR2 reads SYDVKM. The V gene end was trimmed by 6 bases and the J gene end by 5 bases; junction bases not matched to a gene: 7. This CDR3 region has 14 residues. The CDR3 protein is CASSTGQGWETQYF. The CDR3 DNA reads TGTGCCAGCAGCACTGGACAGGGGTGGGAGACCCAGTACTTC.

This clonotype has a count of ten or more. The J gene is TRBJ2-1, the V gene TRBV7-9; possibly TRBD1 for D (5 bases). Between the trimmed V and J ends, which lost 3 bases and 15 bases, there was a span of 15 bases. The CDR3 has 12 amino acids. In germline, CDR1 is SEHNR, CDR2 FQNEAQ (reference sequence). DNA of the CDR3: TGTGCCAGCAGCTTGGGGTGGCAGGGTCGGTTCTTC. Translated: CASSLGWQGRFF.

Only a few counts were recorded for this clonotype. The V and J genes are TRBV6-1 and TRBJ1-5; D perhaps matches TRBD1 (6 bases). Trimming took off 6 bases at V and 7 bases at J, with 16 bases between the two ends. CDR1 and CDR2 from the germline V gene are MNHNS and SASEGT. The CDR3 spans 14 residues. The CDR3 DNA sequence: TGTGCCAGCAGCCTCGGGACAATCAACCAGCCCCAGCATTTT. Protein: CASSLGTINQPQHF.

This clonotype was counted ten times or more. The gene calls are TRBV7-9 and TRBJ2-5; D is possibly TRBD1 (5 bases). Germline V gene lookup returns CDR1 SEHNR and CDR2 FQNEAQ (reference sequence). The CDR3 covers 13 residues. The germline V and J ends were trimmed by 6 bases and 3 bases, with 11 bases remaining between them. CDR3 region: CASRFTGEETQYF. In DNA form, the CDR3 reads TGTGCCAGCAGATTTACAGGTGAAGAGACCCAGTACTTC.

The V gene is TRBV7-8, the J gene TRBJ2-2, with 11 bases aligning to TRBD1. Trimming removed 5 bases from V and 2 bases from J; junction bases left unmatched: 16. The CDR3 length is 20 residues. Germline CDR1 and CDR2: SGHVS and FQNEAQ. In nucleotides, the CDR3 is TGTGCCAGCAGCGACCACCCGAACACCGGGACAGGGGGTAACACCGGGGAGCTGTTTTTT. This sequence encodes CASSDHPNTGTGGNTGELFF.

This clonotype was found a few times. This sequence joins TRBV4-1 and TRBJ2-5, with D tentatively TRBD2 (5 bases). V shed 0 bases and J shed 1 base, with 12 bases lying between them. From germline, CDR1 is MGHRA and CDR2 YSYEKL. The CDR3 is 16 amino acids. CDR3 loop: CASSQDRRTVQETQYF. The CDR3 nucleotides read TGCGCCAGCAGCCAAGATCGGAGGACGGTCCAAGAGACCCAGTACTTC.

This clonotype occurred a few times. The CDR3 DNA follows: TGTGCCACCAGCAGAGCCCGGAACTCTGGGGCCAACGTCCTGACTTTC. This gives the protein CATSRARNSGANVLTF. The chain employs TRBV15 and TRBJ2-6, with D unresolved. Trimming took 1 base from V and 0 from J, leaving 7 bases between them. Germline loops: CDR1 LNHNV, CDR2 YYDKDF (reference sequence). This CDR3 region has 16 residues.

This clonotype came up a few times. This rearrangement joins TRBV7-9 to TRBJ1-2; TRBD1 might be the D (5 bases). Per germline, CDR1 SEHNR and CDR2 FQNEAQ (reference sequence). V shed 4 bases and J shed 3 bases, with 12 bases lying between them. The CDR3 has 14 residues. CDR3 coding DNA: TGTGCCAGCAGCTCTCCTGACAGCGACTATGGCTACACCTTC. It specifies CASSSPDSDYGYTF. Complete variable domain (other parts from reference TRBV7-9 and TRBJ1-2): DTGVSQNPRHKITKRGQNVTFRCDPISEHNRLYWYRQTLGQGPEFLTYFQNEAQLEKSRLLSDRFSAERPKGSFSTLEIQRTEQGDSAMYLCASSSPDSDYGYTFGSGTRLTVV.

The chain couples TRBV7-6 to TRBJ2-7, with 9 bases lining up with TRBD1. This CDR3 has 17 amino acids. V trimming: 5 bases; J trimming: 2 bases; junction bases outside the gene matches: 13. Germline CDR1 is SGHVS and CDR2 is FNYEAQ. CDR3 region: CASSRYVQGALPYEQYF. The CDR3 DNA reads TGTGCCAGCAGCCGGTACGTACAGGGGGCGCTTCCCTACGAGCAGTACTTC.

The J gene is TRBJ2-7, the V gene TRBV29-1, with 7 bases that match TRBD2. Germline V CDR1 and CDR2: SQVTM, ANQGSEA. The CDR3 extends over 20 amino acids. The junction had 29 bases not matched to a gene; V was cut back by 5 bases and J by 4 bases. CDR3 protein: CSVTVGEGRKQGERGYEQYF. In DNA, the CDR3 is TGCAGCGTTACTGTTGGGGAGGGGCGCAAACAAGGGGAACGTGGGTACGAGCAGTACTTC.

The chain uses TRBV4-1 and TRBJ2-2; D gene ambiguous. This CDR3 has 16 residues. Per the germline V gene, CDR1 is MGHRA and CDR2 is YSYEKL. With 0 bases removed from V and 3 bases from J, the gap between germline ends came to 11 bases. CDR3 residues: CASSQERVPYTGELFF. The CDR3 bases are TGCGCCAGCAGCCAAGAAAGGGTACCTTACACCGGGGAGCTGTTTTTT.

This clonotype was found a few times. The genes are TRBV20-1 and TRBJ2-7, with no clear D. Between the trimmed V and J ends, which lost 6 bases and 0 bases, there was a span of 15 bases. The CDR3 covers 14 residues. Germline loops: CDR1 DFQATT, CDR2 SNEGSKA (reference sequence). CDR3 nucleotide sequence: TGCAGTGCCTCACCTAGAACCTTCTCCTACGAGCAGTACTTC. It yields the protein CSASPRTFSYEQYF.

The chain links TRBV5-1 to TRBJ2-1, with TRBD2 matching over 7 bases. Trimming removed 4 bases from V and 5 bases from J; junction bases left unmatched: 9. Germline CDR1 is SGHRS and CDR2 is YFSETQ. There are 15 residues in the CDR3. CDR3 sequence reads: CASSIDRDYDNEQFF. The CDR3 region has the DNA TGCGCCAGCAGCATAGACCGGGACTACGACAATGAGCAGTTCTTC.

The genes are TRBV5-1 and TRBJ2-1; a weak D match, TRBD2 (6 bases). This CDR3 region has 16 residues. Deletions cut 0 bases from V and 1 base from J, with 11 bases between. Germline loops: CDR1 SGHRS, CDR2 YFSETQ. The CDR3 DNA sequence: TGCGCCAGCAGCTTGGTAGGCGGGACGTCCTACAATGAGCAGTTCTTC. Its protein product is CASSLVGGTSYNEQFF.

This clonotype turned up a few times. The rearrangement joins TRBV19 to TRBJ2-1; the match to TRBD2 covers 12 bases. The CDR3 contains 15 residues. After removal of 3 bases from V and 7 bases from J, the junction contained 4 bases not matched to a gene. CDR1 is LNHDA, CDR2 SQIVND, per germline (reference sequence). CDR3 sequence: CASSIGLAGWNEQFF. The CDR3 nucleotides are TGTGCCAGTAGTATCGGACTAGCGGGGTGGAATGAGCAGTTCTTC.

This clonotype has just a few counts. The CDR3 DNA follows: TGTGCCAGCAGCGAGGGACTAGCGGATTCCACCGGGGAGCTGTTTTTT. Translated, it gives CASSEGLADSTGELFF. The chain uses TRBV7-7 and TRBJ2-2; TRBD2 agrees at 11 bases. Trimming took 5 bases from V and 4 from J; bases not matched to a gene: 6. CDR3 size: 16 residues. Germline CDR1 is SSHAT and CDR2 is FNYEAQ (reference sequence).

This sequence joins TRBV7-8 and TRBJ2-3; D call uncertain. Germline V gene lookup returns CDR1 SGHVS and CDR2 FQNEAQ. This CDR3 spans 16 amino acids. V lost 2 bases and J lost 0, with 12 bases in between. The CDR3: CASSLLPSMSTDTQYF. The CDR3 DNA is TGTGCCAGCAGCTTACTCCCCTCAATGAGCACAGATACGCAGTATTTT.

In its sample, this clonotype was seen a few times. The CDR3 nucleotides read TGTGCCAGCACCGGGGACAGTCCCAATCAGCCCCAGCATTTT. Residues: CASTGDSPNQPQHF. The chain recombines TRBV28 with TRBJ1-5; TRBD1 matches 7 bases. The CDR3 is 14 residues long. Germline V gene data show CDR1 as MDHEN and CDR2 as SYDVKM. The junction had 6 bases not matched to a gene; V was cut back by 7 bases and J by 3 bases.

This CDR3 is CASSQAAGSSYEQYF. CDR3 DNA: TGCGCCAGCAGCCAAGCGGCGGGGAGCTCCTACGAGCAGTACTTC. J is TRBJ2-7 and V is TRBV4-1; weak D call: TRBD2 (6 bases). Trimming shortened V by 1 base and J by 0 bases, and 10 bases separated the two germline ends. The CDR3 has 15 amino acids. Germline V gene data show CDR1 as MGHRA and CDR2 as YSYEKL.